Given below is one T cell receptor (beta chain) in context. The CDR3 spans 15 residues. The trim removed 7 bases at V and 4 bases at J, leaving 5 bases unmatched. Germline CDR1 MGHDK, CDR2 SYGVNS. Primers: 60 Vbeta forward and 13 Jbeta reverse. Sequencing was performed with immunoSEQ multiplex PCR; in TCRdb, only in-frame clones are kept and a portion is missing. The data show more than 85,000 clones, about 13% seen once. These data are taken from a study of cytomegalovirus exposure and HLA in healthy donors. The gene calls are TRBV25-1 and TRBJ2-2, with TRBD2 identical over 11 bases. The TCR sequence derives from a man aged 40-55 years in good health and CMV-seropositive. What was sequenced was PBMCs. The CDR3 reads CASKLAGAGTGELFF. The CDR3 nucleotides are TGTGCCAGCAAACTAGCGGGAGCTGGCACCGGGGAGCTGTTTTTT.